The text below deals with one T cell receptor (beta chain). CDR3 length: 13 residues. Germline lookup yields CDR1 MGHRA and CDR2 YSYEKL. Trimming pared 5 bases from V and 4 bases from J, leaving 10 bases between. This sample was taken from a study of blood T cell repertoires in COVID-19. About the research overall: The United States, Italy and Spain provided the acute and convalescent COVID-19 samples. The analysed material was cDNA or gDNA that came from T cells, B-cell-depleted T cells, or PBMCs.

As processed by the authors: Amplified reference gene primers provided the basis for estimating nucleated cell counts. Only in-frame clones appear in the TCRdb table, and some are missing; sequencing was by immunoSEQ multiplex PCR. V, J and clone size were drawn from that table, and D and trimming were deduced from the DNA. Among about 100,000 clones listed, around 87% were seen once. The specimen was peripheral blood. The clonotype originates from a woman aged 30 to 39 with acute or convalescent COVID-19. The chain recombines TRBV4-1 with TRBJ2-3, with D maybe TRBD2 (6 bases). CDR3 nucleotide sequence: TGCGCCAGCAGCGGAGGGACTGCAGATACGCAGTATTTT. Its protein product is CASSGGTADTQYF.